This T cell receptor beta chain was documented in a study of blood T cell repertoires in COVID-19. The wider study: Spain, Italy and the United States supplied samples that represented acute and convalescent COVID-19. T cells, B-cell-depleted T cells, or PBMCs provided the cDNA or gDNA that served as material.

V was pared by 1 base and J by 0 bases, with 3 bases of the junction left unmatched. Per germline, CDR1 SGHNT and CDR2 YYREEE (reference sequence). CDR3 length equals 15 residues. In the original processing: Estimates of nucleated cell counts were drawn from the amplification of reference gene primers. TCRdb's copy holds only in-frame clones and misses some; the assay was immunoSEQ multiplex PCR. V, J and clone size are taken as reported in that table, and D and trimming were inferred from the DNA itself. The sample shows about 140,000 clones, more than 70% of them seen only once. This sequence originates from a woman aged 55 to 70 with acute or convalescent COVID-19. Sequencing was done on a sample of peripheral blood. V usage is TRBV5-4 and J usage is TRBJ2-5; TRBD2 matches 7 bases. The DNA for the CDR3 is TGTGCCAGCAGCTTGACGGGGGGACACCAAGAGACCCAGTACTTC. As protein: CASSLTGGHQETQYF. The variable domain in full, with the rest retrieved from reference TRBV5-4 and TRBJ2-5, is ETGVTQSPTHLIKTRGQQVTLRCSSQSGHNTVSWYQQALGQGPQFIFQYYREEENGRGNFPPRFSGLQFPNYSSELNVNALELDDSALYLCASSLTGGHQETQYFGPGTRLLVL.